These 17 T cell receptor beta chains were all obtained from the same sample, sequenced in a study of T cell responses to AZD1222 COVID-19 vaccine. The table came from immunoSEQ multiplex PCR; TCRdb's copy has only in-frame clones and leaves some out. Of approximately 140,000 clones listed, approximately 94% were seen once; the top ten hold 1.3%. The sample was peripheral blood, taken on day 0 of AZD1222 vaccination. The receptors were sampled from an adult in good health.

The chain links TRBV5-8 to TRBJ2-5, with 9 positions matching TRBD1. Looked up from germline, CDR1 is SGHTS and CDR2 is YDEGEE. J lost 1 base, V lost 4 bases, and 5 bases had no gene match. The CDR3 is made up of 15 amino acids. The CDR3, as DNA: TGTGCCAGCAGCAAGGGACAGGGAGGCCAAGAGACCCAGTACTTC. Its protein is CASSKGQGGQETQYF.

The genes are TRBV2 and TRBJ2-1; D unclear. Germline values: CDR1 SNHLY, CDR2 FYNNEI. The ends were cut back, 4 bases at V and 4 bases at J, with 14 bases in the middle. The length of the CDR3 is 15 residues. DNA of the CDR3: TGTGCCAGCAGTGCCAAAACTTGGTTTTACAATGAGCAGTTCTTC. Its protein product is CASSAKTWFYNEQFF.

The chain combines TRBV25-1 with TRBJ1-2; 7 bases are a match to TRBD1. V lost 3 bases, J lost 6 bases, and 4 bases stayed unmatched. The germline V gene has CDR1 MGHDK and CDR2 SYGVNS. The CDR3 covers 13 residues. The CDR3 DNA reads TGTGCCAGCAGTGATTACAGGGGTGATGGCTACACCTTC. Amino acids: CASSDYRGDGYTF.

J is TRBJ2-1 and V is TRBV6-6; tentatively, D is TRBD1 or TRBD2 (5 bases each). CDR3 size: 16 residues. CDR1 and CDR2 from the germline V gene are MNHNY and SVGAGI (reference sequence). V gave up 0 bases and J gave up 0 bases, with 9 bases separating them. CDR3 amino acids: CASSYSRESSYNEQFF. The CDR3 DNA is TGTGCCAGCAGTTACTCCAGGGAGAGCTCCTACAATGAGCAGTTCTTC.

The rearrangement links TRBV4-1 to TRBJ1-2; 7 bases agree with TRBD1. The V and J ends lost 5 bases and 3 bases, in that order; junction bases with no gene match: 9. Per the germline V gene, CDR1 is MGHRA and CDR2 is YSYEKL. CDR3 length: 15 residues. CDR3 nucleotides: TGCGCCAGCAGCGCCCGACAGGGTATCGACTATGGCTACACCTTC. Translation gives CASSARQGIDYGYTF.

The gene calls are TRBV13 and TRBJ1-1; D gene uncertain. Germline V gene data show CDR1 as PRHDT and CDR2 as FYEKMQ (reference sequence). Trimming cost V 6 bases and J 7 bases, with 12 bases left between them. The CDR3 length is 12 residues. In DNA form, the CDR3 reads TGTGCCAGCAGTCCGTCCCCAGATGAAGCTTTCTTT. It specifies CASSPSPDEAFF.

The genes are TRBV10-2 and TRBJ2-5; D is ambiguous. This CDR3 region has 14 residues. The germline V gene has CDR1 WSHSY and CDR2 SAAADI. With 2 bases removed from V and 6 bases from J, the gap between germline ends came to 13 bases. The CDR3 nucleotides are TGCGCCAGCAGTGAGATGGGCAGACTTAAGACCCAGTACTTC. Translating gives CASSEMGRLKTQYF.

The chain combines TRBV6-2 or TRBV6-3 with TRBJ2-7; 9 nucleotides match TRBD2. CDR1 and CDR2 from the germline V gene are MNHEY and SVGEGT. The CDR3 consists of 15 residues. CDR3 sequence reads: CASSYRREGSDEQYV. The CDR3 DNA reads TGTGCCAGCAGTTACAGGCGGGAGGGCTCCGACGAGCAGTACGTC.

The genes are TRBV7-2 and TRBJ2-3; D gene unclear. The V gene's germline CDR1 is SGHTA and CDR2 FQGNSA. Trimming removed 5 bases from V and 2 bases from J, with 5 bases in between. The CDR3 runs to 12 residues. The chain's CDR3 is CASSKYTDTQYF. As DNA, the CDR3 is TGTGCCAGCAGCAAATACACAGATACGCAGTATTTT.

The rearrangement links TRBV30 to TRBJ1-2, with 7 bases lining up with TRBD1. The V gene end was trimmed by 0 bases and the J gene end by 8 bases; junction bases not matched to a gene: 9. From germline, CDR1 is GTSNPN and CDR2 SVGIG (reference sequence). CDR3 length: 14 residues. CDR3 region: CAWSVRQGVWGYTF. The CDR3 DNA is TGTGCCTGGAGTGTACGTCAGGGGGTCTGGGGCTACACCTTC.

V is TRBV5-6 and J is TRBJ1-4; 7 positions match TRBD1. The germline gives CDR1 SGHDT, CDR2 YYEEEE. With 0 bases clipped from V and 0 bases from J, the junction kept 5 bases outside the gene matches. The CDR3 runs to 17 residues. The DNA for the CDR3 is TGTGCCAGCAGCTTGGTGGGACAGATTGCAACTAATGAAAAACTGTTTTTT. It specifies CASSLVGQIATNEKLFF.

The table lists this clone with a few counts. The chain couples TRBV18 to TRBJ1-4; D remains unclear. There are 16 residues in the CDR3. Germline CDR1 is KGHSH and CDR2 is LQKENI. V lost 5 bases to trimming and J lost 0 bases, with 13 bases between them. The CDR3 sequence is CASSSQVRATNEKLFF. The CDR3 coding sequence is TGTGCCAGCTCATCGCAGGTCAGAGCAACTAATGAAAAACTGTTTTTT.

This chain uses TRBV7-9 with TRBJ2-3, with 7 bases matching TRBD2. CDR1 is SEHNR, CDR2 FQNEAQ, per germline (reference sequence). The CDR3 runs to 15 residues. The V segment lost 2 bases and the J segment 10 bases; nucleotides outside the gene matches: 12. The CDR3 DNA follows: TGTGCCAGCAGCTTAATTTCAGCGGGGCCATGGGCGCAGTATTTT. This gives the protein CASSLISAGPWAQYF. The full variable domain, in which reference TRBV7-9 and TRBJ2-3 provide the parts outside the CDR3, is DTGVSQNPRHKITKRGQNVTFRCDPISEHNRLYWYRQTLGQGPEFLTYFQNEAQLEKSRLLSDRFSAERPKGSFSTLEIQRTEQGDSAMYLCASSLISAGPWAQYFGPGTRLTVL.

The chain is built from TRBV6-1 and TRBJ1-2; D might be TRBD1 (5 bases). Looked up from germline, CDR1 is MNHNS and CDR2 is SASEGT. V was pared by 1 base and J by 5 bases, with 14 bases between. This CDR3 has 15 amino acids. CDR3 nucleotides: TGTGCCAGCAGTGAAGGATCGACAGCGACATATGGCTACACCTTC. It yields the protein CASSEGSTATYGYTF.

The chain joins TRBV19 to TRBJ1-5; D is undetermined. Trimming shortened V by 0 bases and J by 11 bases, and 23 bases separated the two germline ends. In germline, CDR1 is LNHDA, CDR2 SQIVND (reference sequence). The CDR3 is 17 residues long. The CDR3 loop reads CASSIDYKRPGFLAQHF. The CDR3 bases are TGTGCCAGTAGTATAGACTACAAACGGCCGGGATTTTTGGCCCAGCATTTT.

J is TRBJ2-7 and V is TRBV5-4; D is perhaps TRBD1 (6 bases). Trimming took 3 bases from V and 0 from J, leaving 22 bases between them. The CDR3 length is 18 residues. Germline assignment: CDR1 SGHNT and CDR2 YYREEE (reference sequence). The CDR3 nucleotides read TGTGCCAGCAGCTGGATTGGACAGCCTACCCCCCCCTCCTACGAGCAGTACGTC. This gives the protein CASSWIGQPTPPSYEQYV.

The chain joins TRBV5-1 to TRBJ2-6, with D unresolved. V was clipped by 1 base and J by 1 base, with 6 bases between them. The germline V gene has CDR1 SGHRS and CDR2 YFSETQ. The CDR3 covers 15 residues. CDR3 region: CASSLLASGANVLTF. CDR3 DNA: TGCGCCAGCAGCTTGTTGGCATCTGGGGCCAACGTCCTGACTTTC.